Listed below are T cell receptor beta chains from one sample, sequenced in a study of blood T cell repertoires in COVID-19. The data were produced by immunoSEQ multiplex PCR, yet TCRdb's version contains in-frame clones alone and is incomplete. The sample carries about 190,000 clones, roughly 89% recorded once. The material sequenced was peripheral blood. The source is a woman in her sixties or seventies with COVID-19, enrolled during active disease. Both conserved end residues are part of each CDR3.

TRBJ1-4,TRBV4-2,CASSRQRTGPVELFF
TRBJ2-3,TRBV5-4,CASSTRLAGSTDTQYF
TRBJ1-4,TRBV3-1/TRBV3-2,CASGQGDEKLFF
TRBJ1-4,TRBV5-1,CASSYGQGPQKLFF
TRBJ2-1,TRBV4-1,CASSQQEIAGVKEFF
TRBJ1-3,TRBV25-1,CASSELASSGNTIYF
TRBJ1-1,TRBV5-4,CASSLYRGTEAFF
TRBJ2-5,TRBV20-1,CSAGDRGAWETQYF
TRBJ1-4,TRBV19,CASSTGQINEKLFF
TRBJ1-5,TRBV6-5,CASNPRGLNQPQHF
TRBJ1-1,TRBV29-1,CSARRPNEAFF
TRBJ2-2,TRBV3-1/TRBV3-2,CASSRTTGELFF
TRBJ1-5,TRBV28,CASIEGTLSQPQHF
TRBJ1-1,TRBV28,CASSLMDTGNTEAFF
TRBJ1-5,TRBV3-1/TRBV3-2,CASSGGGNQPQHF
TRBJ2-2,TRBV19,CASSTKRTGSEGELFF
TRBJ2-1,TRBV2,CASRKRGGQGTYNEQFF
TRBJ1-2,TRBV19,CASSLRDRGGYTF
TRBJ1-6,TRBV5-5,CASSLTGTGLAESYNSPLHF
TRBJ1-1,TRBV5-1,CASSLGDRGTTEAFF
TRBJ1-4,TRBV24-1,CATSDARQGLSEKLFF
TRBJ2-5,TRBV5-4,CASSLSETQYF
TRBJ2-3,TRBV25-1,CASSLTVSDTQYF
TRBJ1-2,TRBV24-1,CATSDFRGGNYGYTF
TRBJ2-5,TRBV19,CASSIPGGETQYF
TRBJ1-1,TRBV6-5,CASSPQGADTEAFF
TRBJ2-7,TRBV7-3,CASSQQDRDTEQYF
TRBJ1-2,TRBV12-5,CASGLGQVSGYTF
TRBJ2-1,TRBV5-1,CASSTASGTYNEQFF
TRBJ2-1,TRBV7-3,CASSLYPGTGDEQFF
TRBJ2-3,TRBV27,CASSLYLRGSTDTQYF
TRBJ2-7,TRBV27,CASSSSGTGGTSGRVWNEQYF
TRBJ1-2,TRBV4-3,CASSQDRGYYGYTF